This T cell receptor (beta chain) was sequenced for a study of T-cell reconstitution after alpha-beta-depleted transplantation in children. General study results and limits: Approximately two months post-transplant, alpha-beta T cells reportedly originated from several hundred expanded graft clones. Certain patients had high TCRbeta diversity at day 60, and it came from recipient T cells and thymic progenitors that survived.

Per the germline V gene, CDR1 is SEHNR and CDR2 is FQNEAQ (reference sequence). J gave up 4 bases and V 5 bases, and 4 bases lay outside the gene matches. The CDR3 is 13 amino acids. Researchers prepared the TCRbeta library using unique molecular identifiers, the study reports. One entry per CDR3 protein, called by TCRdb with MiXCR from the PCR reads. The sample has fewer than 550,000 distinct CDR3 sequences, approximately 10% seen once; the top ten hold approximately 14%. Concerning this clonotype itself: What it binds is unknown.

This rearrangement joins TRBV7-9 to TRBJ2-7; 8 positions match TRBD1. The TCR sequence derives from a female patient aged 2 to 10 who had a stem cell transplant for aplastic anemia, so the T cells may come from the graft donor. The material sequenced was PBMCs, mostly from graft donor cells, taken 180 days after TCRalphabeta/CD19-depleted stem cell transplant. CDR3 sequence reads: CASSVDRVYEQYF. CDR3 nucleotide sequence: TGTGCCAGCAGCGTGGACAGGGTGTACGAGCAGTACTTC.